This passage covers 12 T cell receptor beta chains from one sample sequenced in a study of cytomegalovirus exposure and HLA in healthy donors. PCR used 60 Vbeta primers and 13 Jbeta primers. TCRdb's copy holds only in-frame clones and misses some; the assay was immunoSEQ multiplex PCR. Of over 150,000 clones in the sample, 87% were seen once. The sequencing sample was made of PBMCs. The source of these receptors is a woman in her 30s in good health and CMV-seronegative.

The V and J genes are TRBV7-2 and TRBJ1-2, with a tentative D call TRBD1 (6 bases). This CDR3 has 14 residues. Trimming removed 5 bases at V and 6 bases at J, with 16 bases between. Germline V CDR1 and CDR2: SGHTA, FQGNSA. The CDR3 coding sequence is TGTGCCAGCAGCCTCAGGACAGACACCAATGGCTACACCTTC. This gives the protein CASSLRTDTNGYTF.

The chain has TRBV19 and TRBJ1-5, with unresolved D. The CDR3 length is 13 residues. CDR1 is LNHDA and CDR2 is SQIVND in the germline V gene (reference sequence). V lost 1 base to trimming and J lost 9 bases, with 10 bases between them. The CDR3 region has the DNA TGTGCCAGTAGTATAGCCCCCAGGTCGCCCCAGCATTTT. The encoded protein is CASSIAPRSPQHF.

CDR3 sequence (DNA): TGTGCCAGCACCCCAGAGGGGGCTGTCAACACTGAAGCTTTCTTT. It is translated as CASTPEGAVNTEAFF. V usage is TRBV21-1 and J usage is TRBJ1-1; TRBD1, as called in the table, went unchecked against the DNA. TRBV21-1 has pseudogene status. The CDR3 is 15 amino acids.

The chain links TRBV5-4 to TRBJ2-3, with TRBD2 matching 16 bases. J gave up 6 bases and V 3 bases, and 4 bases lay outside the gene matches. The CDR3 has 16 amino acids. Per the germline V gene, CDR1 is SGHNT and CDR2 is YYREEE (reference sequence). CDR3 amino acids: CASSSLGLAGGDTQYF. In DNA form, the CDR3 reads TGTGCCAGCAGCTCCCTGGGACTAGCGGGAGGGGATACGCAGTATTTT.

In its sample, this clone was seen once. The chain is built from TRBV6-1 and TRBJ1-2; maybe TRBD1 (5 bases). The CDR3 loop spans 14 amino acids. Germline CDR1 MNHNS, CDR2 SASEGT. The germline V and J ends were trimmed by 4 bases and 6 bases, with 15 bases remaining between them. CDR3 DNA: TGTGCCAGCAGTGTCGGGGGGGGACTCAATGGCTACACCTTC. It encodes CASSVGGGLNGYTF.

J is TRBJ2-1 and V is TRBV18; D is undetermined. Germline CDR1 and CDR2: KGHSH and LQKENI. Trimming took off 8 bases at V and 14 bases at J, with 22 bases between the two ends. The CDR3 has 13 residues. This chain's CDR3 is CASTSGATPFKFF. CDR3 DNA: TGTGCCAGCACGTCGGGTGCCACCCCCTTTAAGTTCTTC.

The rearrangement joins TRBV5-4 to TRBJ2-5, with a weak D call TRBD1 (7 bases). The J call is uncertain, as TRBJ2-7 better fits the DNA end. This CDR3 spans 15 amino acids. The germline V gene has CDR1 SGHNT and CDR2 YYREEE (reference sequence). CDR3 bases: TGTGCCAGCAGCGGGGGGCAGGGGGTCTCCTACGAGCAGTACTTC. This encodes CASSGGQGVSYEQYF.

This sequence joins TRBV4-2 and TRBJ2-7, with D maybe TRBD2 (5 bases). The V end was cut by 2 bases, the J end by 1 base, with 12 bases between. Germline CDR1 reads LGHNA; CDR2 reads YNFKEQ. There are 15 residues in the CDR3. The CDR3 coding sequence is TGTGCCAGCAGCCAACAAGCAGAGGGATCCTACGAGCAGTACTTC. Translated, it gives CASSQQAEGSYEQYF.

The chain has TRBV28 and TRBJ2-7; possible D gene TRBD1, 5 bases. Germline V lookup: CDR1 MDHEN, CDR2 SYDVKM. This CDR3 has 12 residues. Between the trimmed V and J ends, which lost 9 bases and 5 bases, there was a span of 14 bases. DNA for the CDR3: TGTGCCAGTGCACAGGCTCTCAACGAGCAGTACTTC. Encoded protein: CASAQALNEQYF.

CDR3 DNA sequence: TGTGCCAGCAGTATCGGTATGAGGGTAGCTGGGGCCAACGTCCTGACTTTC. Translating it yields CASSIGMRVAGANVLTF. The rearrangement links TRBV27 to TRBJ2-6, with a weak D call TRBD2 (5 bases). The CDR3 runs 17 residues. Per the germline V gene, CDR1 is MNHEY and CDR2 is SMNVEV (reference sequence). V was trimmed by 5 bases and J by 2 bases, leaving 16 bases between them.

J is TRBJ2-7 and V is TRBV12-5; possible D gene TRBD2, 6 bases. Germline V lookup: CDR1 LGHNT, CDR2 FRNRAP. Trimming pared 1 base from V and 3 bases from J, leaving 7 bases between. The CDR3 totals 13 residues. The chain's CDR3 is CASGLEEGYEQYF. The CDR3 bases are TGTGCTAGTGGTTTGGAGGAGGGCTACGAGCAGTACTTC.

V and J are TRBV4-3 and TRBJ2-1; TRBD2 aligns across 8 bases. The CDR3 contains 15 residues. Germline V gives CDR1 LGHNA, CDR2 YSLEER. The V segment lost 3 bases and the J segment 2 bases; nucleotides outside the gene matches: 3. In nucleotides, the CDR3 is TGCGCCAGCAGCCATAGCGGGGCCACCTACAATGAGCAGTTCTTC. Translated: CASSHSGATYNEQFF.